Presented here are 14 T cell receptor beta chains from one specimen sequenced in a study of blood T cell repertoires in COVID-19. Sequenced by immunoSEQ multiplex PCR; TCRdb stores in-frame clones only, minus some. The sample gives about 190,000 clones, 70% to 90% of which show up once; around a fifth is in the top ten. Sequencing used peripheral blood. All receptors derive from a man in his 60s with active or convalescent COVID-19.

The chain carries TRBV29-1 and TRBJ2-1; 7 bases line up with TRBD1. Germline V gene sequence: CDR1 SQVTM, CDR2 ANQGSEA. The CDR3 length is 14 residues. V shed 5 bases, J shed 2 bases, and the junction held 6 bases outside the gene matches. CDR3 coding DNA: TGCAGCGTTAGAGACAGGGAGACCTACAATGAGCAGTTCTTC. Residues: CSVRDRETYNEQFF.

About this clone itself: This likely came from a read error, as a far larger clone is one base away. V gene TRBV5-1 combines with J gene TRBJ2-1; D remains unclear. Germline V CDR1 and CDR2: SGHRS, YFSETQ. V lost 5 bases to trimming and J lost 4 bases, with 4 bases between them. The CDR3 has 11 amino acids. The CDR3 coding sequence is TGCGCCAGCAGTCGGTACAATGAGCAGTTCTTC. Its translation: CASSRYNEQFF.

The CDR3 loop is CASSVSPLGLNEKLFF. The CDR3 bases are TGTGCCAGCAGCGTAAGCCCGTTGGGGCTTAATGAAAAACTGTTTTTT. The chain couples TRBV9 to TRBJ1-4; D perhaps matches TRBD1 (5 bases). The ends were cut back, 1 base at V and 4 bases at J, with 14 bases in the middle. Per the germline V gene, CDR1 is SGDLS and CDR2 is YYNGEE. The CDR3 loop spans 16 amino acids.

The J gene is TRBJ1-1, the V gene TRBV2, with 8 bases that match TRBD1. V trimming: 3 bases; J trimming: 0 bases; junction bases outside the gene matches: 3. CDR1 is SNHLY, CDR2 FYNNEI, per germline. The CDR3 runs to 15 residues. CDR3 nucleotides: TGTGCCAGCAGTGACGACAGGGGTTTGAACACTGAAGCTTTCTTT. Translating it yields CASSDDRGLNTEAFF. The whole variable domain, remainder taken from reference TRBV2 and TRBJ1-1, is EPEVTQTPSHQVTQMGQEVILRCVPISNHLYFYWYRQILGQKVEFLVSFYNNEISEKSEIFDDQFSVERPDGSNFTLKIRSTKLEDSAMYFCASSDDRGLNTEAFFGQGTRLTVV.

The chain combines TRBV5-4 with TRBJ2-5; 10 positions match TRBD2. This CDR3 comprises 16 residues. Trimming removed 1 base from V and 4 bases from J; junction bases left unmatched: 7. Germline V gene lookup returns CDR1 SGHNT and CDR2 YYREEE (reference sequence). The CDR3 DNA follows: TGTGCCAGCAGCTTGAGGCTAGCGGGGGCGGGAGAGACCCAGTACTTC. This translates into CASSLRLAGAGETQYF.

This clone was observed a single time. The J gene is TRBJ2-5, the V gene TRBV5-1, with 13 bases aligning to TRBD2. CDR1 is SGHRS and CDR2 is YFSETQ in the germline V gene. Losses at the gene ends were 4 bases for V and 2 bases for J; bases not matched to a gene: 5. The length of the CDR3 is 16 residues. The CDR3 reads CASSATTSGGQETQYF. The DNA for the CDR3 is TGCGCCAGCAGCGCGACGACTAGCGGGGGGCAAGAGACCCAGTACTTC.

This chain joins TRBV4-2 and TRBJ1-3; 9 nucleotides line up with TRBD1. V shed 4 bases and J 10 bases; nucleotides not matched to a gene: 11. Germline V gene data show CDR1 as LGHNA and CDR2 as YNFKEQ. The CDR3 runs to 15 residues. CDR3 protein: CASSPRPGTGKTIYF. CDR3 DNA: TGTGCCAGCAGCCCCCGTCCCGGGACAGGGAAGACCATATATTTT.

This rearrangement joins TRBV6-5 to TRBJ1-2; TRBD1 agrees at 7 bases. V lost 8 bases, J lost 3 bases, and 6 bases stayed unmatched. In germline, CDR1 is MNHEY, CDR2 SVGAGI. The CDR3 runs to 13 residues. The CDR3 nucleotides are TGTGCCAGCTGGTCTGACAGGGACTATGGCTACACCTTC. It specifies CASWSDRDYGYTF.

The CDR3 coding sequence is TGTGCCAGCAGCGTAGCTTTCTACTCTGGAAACACCATATATTTT. Amino acid sequence: CASSVAFYSGNTIYF. The chain couples TRBV9 to TRBJ1-3; no firm D call. The length of the CDR3 is 15 residues. V lost 0 bases and J 0 bases, leaving 7 bases between the germline ends. Germline assignment: CDR1 SGDLS and CDR2 YYNGEE. The variable domain in full, with the rest retrieved from reference TRBV9 and TRBJ1-3, is DSGVTQTPKHLITATGQRVTLRCSPRSGDLSVYWYQQSLDQGLQFLIQYYNGEERAKGNILERFSAQQFPDLHSELNLSSLELGDSALYFCASSVAFYSGNTIYFGEGSWLTVV.

This rearrangement joins TRBV5-4 to TRBJ2-5; weak D call: TRBD1 (5 bases). CDR3 length: 15 residues. The V end lost 0 bases, the J end lost 5 bases, and 14 bases lay between the germline ends. CDR1 and CDR2 (germline): SGHNT, YYREEE (reference sequence). CDR3 sequence: CASSLVGVDKETQYF. In DNA form, the CDR3 reads TGTGCCAGCAGCTTGGTAGGGGTCGACAAGGAGACCCAGTACTTC.

The rearrangement links TRBV6-5 to TRBJ1-2; TRBD1 agrees at 8 bases. The CDR3 has 15 residues. The V gene's germline CDR1 is MNHEY and CDR2 SVGAGI. V dropped 5 bases and J dropped 5; count of bases not matched to a gene: 10. The CDR3 sequence: CASSLVTGAIYGYTF. The CDR3 nucleotides are TGTGCCAGCAGTCTAGTGACAGGGGCGATTTATGGCTACACCTTC.

V usage is TRBV27 and J usage is TRBJ2-1; 10 bases are a match to TRBD2. CDR1 is MNHEY and CDR2 is SMNVEV in the germline V gene (reference sequence). V was pared by 3 bases and J by 3 bases, with 5 bases of the junction left unmatched. This CDR3 contains 16 residues. DNA for the CDR3: TGTGCCAGCAGTTTGCCTCGGACTAGCGGCTACAATGAGCAGTTCTTC. Its protein product is CASSLPRTSGYNEQFF.

V usage is TRBV2 and J usage is TRBJ2-7; D is perhaps TRBD2 (6 bases). Germline CDR1 is SNHLY and CDR2 is FYNNEI. The CDR3 sequence is 14 residues long. V gave up 4 bases and J gave up 5 bases, with 15 bases separating them. The CDR3 sequence: CASSAYLSGDEQYF. The DNA of the CDR3 is TGTGCCAGCAGTGCTTATCTTTCGGGGGACGAGCAGTACTTC.

This clone was found once. This chain links TRBV5-1 with TRBJ2-2; possibly TRBD1 for D (5 bases). Germline V gene data show CDR1 as SGHRS and CDR2 as YFSETQ. Trimming removed 4 bases at V and 5 bases at J, with 18 bases between. This CDR3 is 16 amino acids long. The CDR3 nucleotides are TGCGCCAGCAGCCAAGGGGTGGTCAGAAGGACCGGGGAGCTGTTTTTT. Protein: CASSQGVVRRTGELFF.